The clone carrying this T cell receptor beta chain turned up a few times. The antigen is not known. The data are from a study of response to subunit inactivated influenza vaccine. The study, taken as a whole, reports: It was the authors' suggestion that each seasonal influenza vaccination recruits few new T cells.

TCRdb ran MiXCR on the RT-PCR reads and lists one entry per CDR3 protein. The sample has about 800,000 distinct CDR3 sequences; less than 25% are singletons. The V gene's germline CDR1 is DFQATT and CDR2 SNEGSKA (reference sequence). V lost 1 base and J lost 5, with 12 bases in between. This CDR3 comprises 13 residues. Sequences were derived from PBMCs from blood, sampled 4 to 6 days after vaccination. The chain links TRBV20-1 to TRBJ2-7; TRBD2 is a possible D gene (5 bases). The sequence was obtained from a man aged 45 to 65 who received an inactivated influenza vaccine. Here the CDR3 reads CSARVFSVDEQYF. The CDR3 DNA sequence: TGCAGTGCTAGAGTATTTAGCGTCGACGAGCAGTACTTC.